The 5 T cell receptor beta chains reported below all come from one sample, sequenced in a study of OX40 agonist ivuxolimab in advanced cancers. The protocol was immunoSEQ multiplex PCR, while the TCRdb copy is restricted to in-frame clones and leaves out a portion. This table has roughly 66,000 clones, 82% appearing once. Sequenced material: CD4+ or CD8+ T cells sorted from blood, taken in a trial of the OX40 agonist ivuxolimab. All receptors come from an adult with an advanced solid tumor such as melanoma, head and neck, liver or kidney cancer.

The J gene is TRBJ2-1, the V gene TRBV14; D is undetermined. The CDR3 is made up of 16 amino acids. Trimming pared 4 bases from V and 6 bases from J, leaving 19 bases between. CDR1 SGHDN and CDR2 FVKESK come from the germline V gene. As DNA, the CDR3 is TGTGCCAGCAGCCCCATTTTAGGGCCTTTAGGCAATGAGCAGTTCTTC. Its translation: CASSPILGPLGNEQFF. The full variable domain, rest sourced from reference TRBV14 and TRBJ2-1, is EAGVTQFPSHSVIEKGQTVTLRCDPISGHDNLYWYRRVMGKEIKFLLHFVKESKQDESGMPNNRFLAERTGGTYSTLKVQPAELEDSGVYFCASSPILGPLGNEQFFGPGTRLTVL.

This chain joins TRBV6-4 and TRBJ2-3, with TRBD2 as a possible D gene (6 bases). With 3 bases removed from V and 8 bases from J, the gap between germline ends came to 12 bases. CDR1 and CDR2 (germline): MRHNA, SNTAGT. The length of the CDR3 is 13 residues. Here the CDR3 DNA reads TGTGCCAGCAGTGAAGGAGGGTTGGGTACGCAGTATTTT. Protein: CASSEGGLGTQYF.

The rearrangement uses TRBV19 and TRBJ2-3; D may match TRBD1 or TRBD2 (5 bases each). The CDR3 loop spans 16 amino acids. V dropped 4 bases and J dropped 4 bases, with 18 bases sitting between them. In germline, CDR1 is LNHDA, CDR2 SQIVND (reference sequence). The CDR3 DNA follows: TGTGCCAGTAGTACCTTAGGGGCGGGCCGGGCAGATACGCAGTATTTT. It is translated as CASSTLGAGRADTQYF.

V and J are TRBV5-1 and TRBJ1-1; D gene ambiguous. Trimming took off 1 base at V and 3 bases at J, with 7 bases between the two ends. Germline CDR1 and CDR2: SGHRS and YFSETQ. There are 13 residues in the CDR3. The CDR3 region has the DNA TGCGCCAGCAGCTTGAGGACCTACACTGAAGCTTTCTTT. Translating gives CASSLRTYTEAFF.

The chain's CDR3 is CASSGVTGTGELFF. The CDR3 DNA is TGTGCCAGCTCCGGGGTCACAGGGACCGGGGAGCTGTTTTTT. V and J are TRBV18 and TRBJ2-2; maybe TRBD1 (6 bases). Trimming took off 6 bases at V and 5 bases at J, with 13 bases between the two ends. Germline CDR1 reads KGHSH; CDR2 reads LQKENI. CDR3 length equals 14 residues.